The sequence of this T cell receptor (beta chain) was determined in a study of CD8+ T cells in alopecia areata. Sequencing templates came from extracted RNA that was reverse transcribed into cDNA. Data came from immunoSEQ multiplex PCR; TCRdb stores just in-frame clones and leaves some out. This table holds some 170,000 clones, about 60% found once. Germline V lookup: CDR1 MGHRA, CDR2 YSYEKL. Unmatched junction bases numbered 8, after V lost 0 bases and J lost 1 base. The CDR3 extends over 18 amino acids. This chain links TRBV4-1 with TRBJ1-1; 10 bases line up with TRBD1. This receptor was obtained from a human donor with alopecia areata. Sequencing used CD4+ T cells sorted from blood, obtained at week 0. The CDR3 loop is CASSQDGRDRGQNTEAFF. CDR3 nucleotide sequence: TGCGCCAGCAGCCAAGATGGACGCGACAGGGGGCAGAACACTGAAGCTTTCTTT.